The 10 T cell receptor beta chains listed next were all sequenced from one sample in a study of CD8 T cell repertoires and HIV-1 epitope variants. Sequenced by immunoSEQ multiplex PCR; TCRdb stores in-frame clones only, minus some. The table includes 2,000 to 3,000 clones, under 75% detected once. The antigens of these receptors remain unknown. The sequencing input was cultured CD8+ T cells derived from PBMCs. The receptors were gathered from a male donor with HIV.

This clone was detected only a few times. V is TRBV18 and J is TRBJ1-1; D gene unclear. Trimming took off 0 bases at V and 0 bases at J, with 11 bases between the two ends. There are 16 residues in the CDR3. The germline V gene encodes CDR1 KGHSH and CDR2 LQKENI. The CDR3: CASSPPHVVMNTEAFF. For the CDR3, the DNA is TGTGCCAGCTCACCACCGCACGTAGTCATGAACACTGAAGCTTTCTTT.

The gene calls are TRBV15 and TRBJ1-5, with 7 bases aligning to TRBD1. Looked up from germline, CDR1 is LNHNV and CDR2 is YYDKDF (reference sequence). The CDR3 covers 15 residues. J lost 2 bases, V lost 4 bases, and 5 bases had no gene match. The CDR3 DNA reads as TGTGCCACCAGCAATTCCGGACAGGGCAATCAGCCCCAGCATTTT. It is translated as CATSNSGQGNQPQHF.

The chain employs TRBV6-4 and TRBJ2-7; 7 bases are a match to TRBD1. The V and J ends lost 2 bases and 2 bases, in that order; junction bases with no gene match: 15. Per the germline V gene, CDR1 is MRHNA and CDR2 is SNTAGT. CDR3 length equals 18 residues. The CDR3 spells CASSDPCPRGRITYEQYF. The CDR3 nucleotides are TGTGCCAGCAGTGACCCGTGTCCTAGGGGGCGAATCACCTACGAGCAGTACTTC.

This clone was recorded once. The genes are TRBV2 and TRBJ1-5; 7 nucleotides align to TRBD1. Germline CDR1 SNHLY, CDR2 FYNNEI. This CDR3 spans 17 amino acids. The V segment lost 0 bases and the J segment 0 bases; nucleotides outside the gene matches: 5. In DNA form, the CDR3 reads TGTGCCAGCAGTGAAGCAGGGGGCCTTTATAGCAATCAGCCCCAGCATTTT. Its protein product is CASSEAGGLYSNQPQHF.

This clone was detected a few times. This chain joins TRBV6-5 and TRBJ1-5; perhaps TRBD1 as D (6 bases). This CDR3 is 15 amino acids long. V dropped 5 bases and J dropped 5 bases, with 16 bases sitting between them. Germline V CDR1 and CDR2: MNHEY, SVGAGI. CDR3 sequence (DNA): TGTGCCAGCAGTGGGGGGCAGGGGATACATCAGCCCCAGCATTTT. Residues: CASSGGQGIHQPQHF.

The genes are TRBV14 and TRBJ2-3, with a tentative D call TRBD1 (5 bases). Germline values: CDR1 SGHDN, CDR2 FVKESK. Trimming took off 0 bases at V and 3 bases at J, with 13 bases between the two ends. This CDR3 contains 16 residues. The DNA for the CDR3 is TGTGCCAGCAGCCAAGATTTAGGCAGGGCTACAGATACGCAGTATTTT. Translated, it gives CASSQDLGRATDTQYF.

The chain couples TRBV4-2 to TRBJ1-1; D not resolved. This CDR3 region has 12 residues. Germline-derived CDR1 and CDR2 are LGHNA and YNFKEQ. With 4 bases removed from V and 7 bases from J, the gap between germline ends came to 10 bases. CDR3 in DNA: TGTGCCAGCAGCCCCTCTGGGGTTGAAGCTTTCTTT. Translated: CASSPSGVEAFF.

V and J are TRBV10-3 and TRBJ1-1, with D unclear. V lost 2 bases, J lost 4 bases, and 11 bases lay in between. The CDR3 consists of 14 residues. Germline CDR1 reads ENHRY; CDR2 reads SYGVKD. Here the CDR3 reads CAISENFEGTEAFF. The CDR3 region has the DNA TGTGCCATCAGTGAGAACTTCGAGGGCACTGAAGCTTTCTTT.

This chain links TRBV9 with TRBJ2-7; TRBD2 aligns across 8 bases. Germline assignment: CDR1 SGDLS and CDR2 YYNGEE. This CDR3 region has 15 residues. The junction had 10 bases not matched to a gene; V was cut back by 3 bases and J by 5 bases. The CDR3 protein is CASSAAPGGQHEQYF. The CDR3 DNA reads TGTGCCAGCAGCGCTGCCCCGGGAGGGCAACACGAGCAGTACTTC.

V usage is TRBV7-3 and J usage is TRBJ2-1; TRBD1 matches 8 bases. CDR3 length: 15 residues. Trimming took 10 bases from V and 4 from J; bases not matched to a gene: 12. From germline, CDR1 is SGHTA and CDR2 FQGTGA. CDR3 nucleotides: TGTGCCACCGCCGTAGGACAGGGTCCGTACAATGAGCAGTTCTTC. Amino acids: CATAVGQGPYNEQFF.